The 22 T cell receptor beta chains reported below all come from one sample, sequenced in a study of blood T cell repertoires in COVID-19. Clones were sequenced by immunoSEQ multiplex PCR, and TCRdb holds only the in-frame ones, with some missing. The sample holds approximately 180,000 clones, more than 75% seen once. The sample was PBMCs or T cells enriched from blood (not recorded which). The source of these receptors is a woman between 45 and 65 years old with acute COVID-19.

The chain joins TRBV18 to TRBJ2-7, with 10 nucleotides matching TRBD1. CDR3 size: 16 residues. The V segment lost 4 bases and the J segment 6 bases; nucleotides outside the gene matches: 12. Germline CDR1 KGHSH, CDR2 LQKENI. The CDR3 DNA sequence: TGTGCCAGCTCACTCTCACCCGGGACAGGGGTGGGCGAGCAGTACGTC. It translates to CASSLSPGTGVGEQYV.

The chain uses TRBV6-1 and TRBJ1-2; D is undetermined. The germline V and J ends were trimmed by 3 bases and 4 bases, with 12 bases remaining between them. Germline CDR1 is MNHNS and CDR2 is SASEGT. The CDR3 extends over 14 amino acids. The CDR3 region has the DNA TGTGCCAGCAGTGAGCCCAGGTCGTCCTATGGCTACACCTTC. Amino acids: CASSEPRSSYGYTF.

The rearrangement uses TRBV29-1 and TRBJ1-2; 7 bases align to TRBD1. Per germline, CDR1 SQVTM and CDR2 ANQGSEA. Unmatched junction bases numbered 12, after V lost 8 bases and J lost 0 bases. The CDR3 has 15 amino acids. The CDR3 DNA reads TGCAGCATCTGGGGCGGGACAGAGGCTAACTATGGCTACACCTTC. Residues: CSIWGGTEANYGYTF.

This clone was detected only a few times. This sequence joins TRBV2 and TRBJ2-5, with 10 bases aligning to TRBD2. CDR3 length equals 15 residues. The germline V gene has CDR1 SNHLY and CDR2 FYNNEI. The V and J ends lost 2 bases and 1 base, in that order; junction bases with no gene match: 1. This CDR3 is CASSELAGAQETQYF. The CDR3 coding sequence is TGTGCCAGCAGTGAACTAGCGGGGGCCCAAGAGACCCAGTACTTC.

The V and J genes are TRBV19 and TRBJ2-3; D is perhaps TRBD2 (6 bases). This CDR3 spans 13 amino acids. Germline V gives CDR1 LNHDA, CDR2 SQIVND (reference sequence). V shed 3 bases and J shed 6 bases, with 10 bases lying between them. The CDR3, as DNA: TGTGCCAGTAGTATCATTCGGGGGGATACGCAGTATTTT. It codes for CASSIIRGDTQYF.

The chain combines TRBV6-2 or TRBV6-3 with TRBJ1-2; TRBD1 agrees at 7 bases. Germline CDR1 MNHEY, CDR2 SVGEGT. The CDR3 totals 13 residues. J gave up 4 bases and V 6 bases, and 5 bases lay outside the gene matches. The CDR3 coding sequence is TGTGCCAGCAGCTCAGGGACAGTCTATGGCTACACCTTC. It specifies CASSSGTVYGYTF.

The V gene is TRBV4-2, the J gene TRBJ2-2; the match to TRBD2 covers 15 bases. Per germline, CDR1 LGHNA and CDR2 YNFKEQ. The V gene end was trimmed by 0 bases and the J gene end by 6 bases; junction bases not matched to a gene: 8. This CDR3 has 19 amino acids. The CDR3 DNA sequence: TGTGCCAGCAGCCAAGACCCGTCTGGACTAGCGGGGGGGTCCGGGGAGCTGTTTTTT. Encoded protein: CASSQDPSGLAGGSGELFF.

The chain has TRBV28 and TRBJ1-1; 10 bases fit TRBD1. V shed 5 bases and J 3 bases; nucleotides not matched to a gene: 6. This CDR3 has 15 residues. Germline CDR1 reads MDHEN; CDR2 reads SYDVKM. In nucleotides, the CDR3 is TGTGCCAGCAGTCTTTCCGGGACAGGGGACACTGAAGCTTTCTTT. Translation: CASSLSGTGDTEAFF.

The V and J genes are TRBV5-6 and TRBJ2-3; 9 bases match TRBD1. Germline V lookup: CDR1 SGHDT, CDR2 YYEEEE. This CDR3 contains 14 residues. Trimming cost V 4 bases and J 6 bases; bases outside gene matches: 6. DNA of the CDR3: TGTGCCAGCAGCCCGGGACAGGGTCCGGATACGCAGTATTTT. Translating it yields CASSPGQGPDTQYF.

CDR3 loop: CASSLVYGTGRTSPLHF. The CDR3 coding sequence is TGTGCCAGCAGCTTAGTTTATGGGACAGGGAGGACTTCACCCCTCCACTTT. The genes are TRBV7-8 and TRBJ1-6; 9 nucleotides line up with TRBD1. Germline values: CDR1 SGHVS, CDR2 FQNEAQ. V lost 1 base and J lost 9; bases outside the gene matches: 10. CDR3 length equals 17 residues.

The J gene is TRBJ1-2, the V gene TRBV12-5; TRBD1 matches at 10 bases. CDR3 length equals 14 residues. CDR1 and CDR2 (germline): LGHNT, FRNRAP. The junction had 7 bases not matched to a gene; V was cut back by 5 bases and J by 7 bases. CDR3 region: CASGPQTGGAGYTF. The CDR3 nucleotides read TGTGCTAGTGGTCCCCAGACAGGGGGCGCTGGCTACACCTTC.

This chain uses TRBV3-1 (or the pseudogene TRBV3-2) with TRBJ2-1; 10 bases align to TRBD2. The germline V gene encodes CDR1 LGHDT and CDR2 YNNKEL (reference sequence). Trimming removed 4 bases from V and 4 bases from J; junction bases left unmatched: 10. CDR3 length: 17 residues. CDR3 coding DNA: TGTGCCAGCAGCCCCCTAGCGGGGGCCCCCCAATACAATGAGCAGTTCTTC. Translation: CASSPLAGAPQYNEQFF.

The gene calls are TRBV30 and TRBJ2-5; possible D gene TRBD2, 6 bases. Germline CDR1 reads GTSNPN; CDR2 reads SVGIG (reference sequence). Deletions cut 5 bases from V and 3 bases from J, with 10 bases between. The CDR3 contains 12 residues. CDR3 in amino acids: CAWGGQKETQYF. The CDR3 DNA reads as TGTGCCTGGGGAGGGCAGAAAGAGACCCAGTACTTC.

The genes are TRBV28 and TRBJ2-6; a possible D gene is TRBD1 (6 bases). V was pared by 2 bases and J by 0 bases, with 14 bases between. The CDR3 is 18 residues long. From germline, CDR1 is MDHEN and CDR2 SYDVKM. CDR3 in DNA: TGTGCCAGCAGTTTAGAGGGCAGGGGAAGCTCTGGGGCCAACGTCCTGACTTTC. This sequence encodes CASSLEGRGSSGANVLTF.

The V call is TRBV27, the J call TRBJ1-6, with a weak D call TRBD1 (5 bases). Germline V gene data show CDR1 as MNHEY and CDR2 as SMNVEV (reference sequence). The V end was cut by 0 bases, the J end by 1 base, with 16 bases between. The CDR3 covers 19 residues. The CDR3 loop is CASSLSSPRGRSYNSPLHF. The CDR3 bases are TGTGCCAGCAGTTTATCGTCCCCAAGGGGAAGGTCCTATAATTCACCCCTCCACTTT.

This rearrangement joins TRBV5-1 to TRBJ2-5; 8 bases are a match to TRBD2. The CDR3 is 18 residues long. Germline CDR1 is SGHRS and CDR2 is YFSETQ. Unmatched junction bases numbered 19, after V lost 4 bases and J lost 5 bases. DNA of the CDR3: TGCGCCAGCAGCCCGGCGCCCTTAGCGGGGCCCCGCGGGGAGACCCAGTACTTC. This encodes CASSPAPLAGPRGETQYF. Based on the CDR3 plus reference TRBV5-1 and TRBJ2-5, the full variable domain is KAGVTQTPRYLIKTRGQQVTLSCSPISGHRSVSWYQQTPGQGLQFLFEYFSETQRNKGNFPGRFSGRQFSNSRSEMNVSTLELGDSALYLCASSPAPLAGPRGETQYFGPGTRLLVL.

The gene calls are TRBV18 and TRBJ2-3, with D perhaps matching TRBD1 (5 bases). The CDR3 is 14 amino acids. The V gene lost 3 bases and the J gene lost 4 bases, with 11 bases spanning the gap. CDR1 KGHSH and CDR2 LQKENI come from the germline V gene. The DNA for the CDR3 is TGTGCCAGCTCACCGTCTCTAGGGGCAGATACGCAGTATTTT. Protein: CASSPSLGADTQYF.

The chain recombines TRBV11-2 with TRBJ2-1, with D unresolved. The CDR3 contains 12 residues. Looked up from germline, CDR1 is SGHAT and CDR2 is FQNNGV. With 2 bases removed from V and 6 bases from J, the gap between germline ends came to 5 bases. This CDR3 is CASSLLRNEQFF. In DNA form, the CDR3 reads TGTGCCAGCAGCTTATTGCGCAATGAGCAGTTCTTC.

The chain employs TRBV10-2 and TRBJ1-2, with a weak D call TRBD1 (5 bases). This CDR3 spans 14 amino acids. V was shortened by 6 bases and J by 4 bases, with 15 bases between the two germline ends. Germline V gives CDR1 WSHSY, CDR2 SAAADI. DNA for the CDR3: TGCGCCAGCAGCTACGACACGGGGGGCTATGGCTACACCTTC. Translated: CASSYDTGGYGYTF.

The rearrangement links TRBV6-1 to TRBJ2-1, with 9 bases identical to TRBD2. The length of the CDR3 is 17 residues. V lost 4 bases, J lost 0 bases, and 7 bases stayed unmatched. Germline-derived CDR1 and CDR2 are MNHNS and SASEGT. CDR3 nucleotide sequence: TGTGCCAGCAGTGGACTAGCGGTGGAAAGCTCCTACAATGAGCAGTTCTTC. It translates to CASSGLAVESSYNEQFF.

The chain has TRBV24-1 and TRBJ2-3; D perhaps matches TRBD2 (7 bases). From germline, CDR1 is KGHDR and CDR2 SFDVKD. This CDR3 is built from 17 residues. With 4 bases removed from V and 2 bases from J, the gap between germline ends came to 18 bases. CDR3 in DNA: TGTGCCACCAGTGACACGGGGGGCGGGGGACCCACAGATACGCAGTATTTT. Its protein product is CATSDTGGGGPTDTQYF.

Points on this clone: The identical CDR3 is also encoded by other nucleotide sequences in the sample. The chain recombines TRBV7-6 with TRBJ1-5; 7 positions agree with TRBD1. The CDR3 extends over 15 amino acids. V dropped 5 bases and J dropped 0; count of bases not matched to a gene: 4. Germline lookup yields CDR1 SGHVS and CDR2 FNYEAQ. CDR3 amino acids: CASSPRQGSNQPQHF. The CDR3 bases are TGTGCCAGCAGCCCCCGACAGGGTAGCAATCAGCCCCAGCATTTT. The full variable domain, its missing parts supplied by reference TRBV7-6 and TRBJ1-5, is GAGVSQSPRYKVTKRGQDVALRCDPISGHVSLYWYRQALGQGPEFLTYFNYEAQQDKSGLPNDRFSAERPEGSISTLTIQRTEQRDSAMYRCASSPRQGSNQPQHFGDGTRLSIL.